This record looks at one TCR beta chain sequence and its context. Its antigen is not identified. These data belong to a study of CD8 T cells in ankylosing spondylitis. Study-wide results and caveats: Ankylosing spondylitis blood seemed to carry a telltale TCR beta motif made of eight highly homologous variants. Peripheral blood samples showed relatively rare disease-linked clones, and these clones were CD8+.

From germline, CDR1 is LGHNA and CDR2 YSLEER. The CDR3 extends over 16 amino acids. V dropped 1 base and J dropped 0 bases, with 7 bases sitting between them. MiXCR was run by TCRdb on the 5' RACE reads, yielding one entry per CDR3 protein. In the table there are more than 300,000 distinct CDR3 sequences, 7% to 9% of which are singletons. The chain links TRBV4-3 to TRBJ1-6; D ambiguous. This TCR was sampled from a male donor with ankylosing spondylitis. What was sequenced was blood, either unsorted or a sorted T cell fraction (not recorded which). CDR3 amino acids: CASSQVRSSYNSPLHF. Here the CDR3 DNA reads TGCGCCAGCAGCCAAGTGAGGAGCTCCTATAATTCACCCCTCCACTTT.